These T cell receptor beta chains were read from a single sample in a study of blood T cell repertoires in COVID-19. Sequenced by immunoSEQ multiplex PCR; TCRdb stores in-frame clones only, minus some. The table records roughly 160,000 clones, around 82% of them present only once. Input material: peripheral blood. These receptors all stem from a woman of 80 years or more with acute or convalescent COVID-19. Both conserved end residues are part of each CDR3. Fields, in order: D gene, clone size, V gene, J gene, CDR3 DNA, CDR3 protein. A D gene is named only where the DNA matches it firmly. Some rows mark clone size as missing; the rest say once, few, many or name a class of expanded clone.

D: NA; size: once; V: TRBV5-6; J: TRBJ1-2; DNA: TGTGCCAGCAGCTCTCCGGGGGGCTCTGGCTACACCTTC; CDR3: CASSSPGGSGYTF
D: NA; size: few; V: TRBV3-1/TRBV3-2; J: TRBJ2-7; DNA: TGTGCCAGCAGGGCCGCCGGGGTAGACGAGCAGTACTTC; CDR3: CASRAAGVDEQYF
D: NA; size: NA; V: TRBV2; J: TRBJ1-5; DNA: TGTGCCAGCAGTCGACTTCGGAGTGCCCCTAATCAGCCCCAGCATTTT; CDR3: CASSRLRSAPNQPQHF
D: NA; size: NA; V: TRBV6-5; J: TRBJ1-6; DNA: TGTGCCAGCAGGAGGTCCAAGAATTCACCCCTCCACTTT; CDR3: CASRRSKNSPLHF
D: TRBD1; size: NA; V: TRBV3-1/TRBV3-2; J: TRBJ1-1; DNA: TGTGCCAGCAGCCAAAATTTTAGGGACAGGGGGGGCACTGAAGCTTTCTTT; CDR3: CASSQNFRDRGGTEAFF
D: TRBD1; size: few; V: TRBV6-5; J: TRBJ2-7; DNA: TGTGCCAGCAGCTCCGGGACAGGCACCTACGAGCAGTACTTC; CDR3: CASSSGTGTYEQYF
D: NA; size: NA; V: TRBV10-3; J: TRBJ1-2; DNA: TGTGCCATCAGTGAGGGGACACTTAAAGGCTACACCTTC; CDR3: CAISEGTLKGYTF
D: NA; size: NA; V: TRBV6-6; J: TRBJ1-3; DNA: TGTGCCAGCAGTTCGATTTGGGGAGGTACCAGAAACACCATATATTTT; CDR3: CASSSIWGGTRNTIYF
D: NA; size: NA; V: TRBV6-5; J: TRBJ2-7; DNA: TGTGCCAGCACAGGCAGTCGTTTCATTCTGAACTTC; CDR3: CASTGSRFILNF
D: NA; size: NA; V: TRBV19; J: TRBJ1-2; DNA: TGTGCCAGTAGTATCGGCAGGGAGGTTGGCTACACCTTC; CDR3: CASSIGREVGYTF
D: TRBD2; size: NA; V: TRBV19; J: TRBJ2-1; DNA: TGTGCCAGTAGTCCTAGCGGCTGGACCTACAATGAGCAGTTCTTC; CDR3: CASSPSGWTYNEQFF
D: NA; size: NA; V: TRBV7-2; J: TRBJ1-3; DNA: TGTGCCAGCAGCCTGACAGCTCTCGGGGGCTCTGGAAACACCATATATTTT; CDR3: CASSLTALGGSGNTIYF
D: NA; size: NA; V: TRBV7-9; J: TRBJ2-7; DNA: TGTGCCAGCAGCTTAGGCTCAGGGGAGTCGCGCTACGAGCAGTACTTC; CDR3: CASSLGSGESRYEQYF
D: NA; size: NA; V: TRBV30; J: TRBJ2-7; DNA: TGTGCCGCCTCAGCCGGGGAAAGCTACGAGCAGTACTTC; CDR3: CAASAGESYEQYF
D: NA; size: NA; V: TRBV2; J: TRBJ2-4; DNA: TGTGCCAGCAGACGGGACACCCCCAACATTCAGTACTTC; CDR3: CASRRDTPNIQYF